This TCR beta chain appears in the sequencing data of a study of T cells expressing NK-cell markers. Across the whole study: Sorted T-cell subsets CD3+CD56+NKG2C+, CD3+CD56+NKG2C- and CD3+CD56-NKG2C+ were TCR beta-sequenced. There were seven HCMV-seropositive donors and one seronegative donor among the eight sequenced.

Concerning this clonotype: Its target is not known.

Reanalyzing the 5' RACE reads, TCRdb keeps one entry per CDR3 protein, without DNA. The table for this sample gives hundreds of thousands of distinct CDR3 sequences. Study-wide points: A few donors' CD3+CD56-NKG2C+ cells were dominated by the same clonotypes.

This TCR was sampled from a woman between 18 and 70 years old in good health. The sample taken for sequencing was blood T cells: a sorted CD56 or NKG2C T cell subset, CD4+ or CD8+ T cells, or bulk PBMC T cells (not recorded which).

CDR3 protein: CAISFDSYSNQPQHF. The chain recombines TRBV10-3 with TRBJ1-5; the TCRdb D gene call, TRBD1, has no DNA to confirm it. CDR3 length equals 15 residues. Germline V CDR1 and CDR2: ENHRY, SYGVKD.